The clone carrying this TCR beta chain was picked up a small number of times. Antigen: not known. The Oncomine TCR Beta short-read assay sequenced DNA from cultured CD4+ T cells. TCRdb re-called the PCR reads through MiXCR, storing one row per CDR3 protein. The table has around 26,000 distinct CDR3 sequences, 41% seen once; the top ten hold about 5.2%. Germline V gene sequence: CDR1 SGHNT, CDR2 YYREEE (reference sequence). J gave up 0 bases and V 4 bases, and 3 bases lay outside the gene matches. CDR3 size: 14 residues. Specified time point: late sampling 161 to 241 days after vaccination in three convalescent patients. Sample treatment: roughly nine-day PBMC culture with coronavirus spike peptide pools or control peptides (ViraFEST assay). ViraFEST sequenced TCRs after peptide-pool expansion of antigen-specific T cells. This specimen comes from a study of vaccination and CD4 T cells after COVID-19. Across the study: A few convalescent patients were sampled post-vaccination (at day 14 and at days 161 to 241).

The clonotype comes from a human donor who had recovered from COVID-19. The sample was CD4+ T cells from blood, cultured in vitro, taken about 7 months after SARS-CoV-2 vaccination. V is TRBV5-4 and J is TRBJ2-5, with 7 bases identical to TRBD1. The CDR3 sequence is CASSPGQDQETQYF. The CDR3 DNA is TGTGCCAGCAGCCCAGGACAGGACCAAGAGACCCAGTACTTC.